This passage covers 7 T cell receptor beta chains from one sample sequenced in a study of cytomegalovirus exposure and HLA in healthy donors. PCR used 60 Vbeta primers and 13 Jbeta primers. TCRdb's copy holds only in-frame clones and misses some; the assay was immunoSEQ multiplex PCR. The sample includes around 36,000 clones, 75% to 85% of them seen just once. Sequenced: PBMCs. Source of these receptors: a woman between 35 and 50 years old in good health and CMV-seronegative.

The V and J genes are TRBV11-1 and TRBJ2-5, with unresolved D. CDR3 size: 15 residues. The V gene lost 2 bases and the J gene lost 5 bases, with 15 bases spanning the gap. Looked up from germline, CDR1 is SGHAT and CDR2 is FQDESV (reference sequence). The CDR3 nucleotides are TGTGCCAGCAGCTTATCTCTGACGGGTGGGGAGACCCAGTACTTC. Amino acids: CASSLSLTGGETQYF. Filled out from reference TRBV11-1 and TRBJ2-5, the complete variable domain reads EAEVAQSPRYKITEKSQAVAFWCDPISGHATLYWYRQILGQGPELLVQFQDESVVDDSQLPKDRFSAERLKGVDSTLKIQPAELGDSAMYLCASSLSLTGGETQYFGPGTRLLVL.

V usage is TRBV2 and J usage is TRBJ1-2; 9 positions agree with TRBD1. Germline V gene lookup returns CDR1 SNHLY and CDR2 FYNNEI. V gave up 6 bases and J gave up 6 bases; unmatched junction bases: 11. The CDR3 length is 15 residues. The CDR3 here is CASSELTGGSDGYTF. The DNA of the CDR3 is TGTGCCAGCAGCGAACTGACAGGGGGATCGGATGGCTACACCTTC.

V gene TRBV2 combines with J gene TRBJ1-2, with 9 nucleotides matching TRBD1. J gave up 8 bases and V 6 bases, and 10 bases lay outside the gene matches. The germline CDR1 and CDR2 sequences are SNHLY and FYNNEI. This CDR3 spans 14 amino acids. The CDR3 protein is CASRSGTGIWGYTF. Here the CDR3 DNA reads TGTGCCAGCAGATCCGGGACAGGGATTTGGGGCTACACCTTC.

This chain uses TRBV2 with TRBJ1-1, with a possible D match to TRBD1 (5 bases). The CDR3 consists of 14 residues. Germline values: CDR1 SNHLY, CDR2 FYNNEI. V was pared by 7 bases and J by 3 bases, with 15 bases between. The chain's CDR3 is CASTWGVGDTEAFF. For the CDR3, the DNA is TGTGCCAGCACCTGGGGGGTGGGCGACACTGAAGCTTTCTTT.

This clone occurred a few times. V gene TRBV2 combines with J gene TRBJ1-5; the match to TRBD1 covers 7 bases. This CDR3 contains 15 residues. With 5 bases clipped from V and 0 bases from J, the junction kept 4 bases outside the gene matches. CDR1 and CDR2 (germline): SNHLY, FYNNEI. CDR3 coding DNA: TGTGCCAGCAGTTCTAGGGACAGTAGCAATCAGCCCCAGCATTTT. This codes for CASSSRDSSNQPQHF.

V usage is TRBV25-1 and J usage is TRBJ2-3; 7 positions agree with TRBD2. Trimming removed 6 bases from V and 4 bases from J; junction bases left unmatched: 10. There are 15 residues in the CDR3. Per the germline V gene, CDR1 is MGHDK and CDR2 is SYGVNS. The CDR3 nucleotides are TGTGCCAGCAGCCCAATGGGGGGGGTAGCAGATACGCAGTATTTT. As protein: CASSPMGGVADTQYF.

The chain couples TRBV4-1 to TRBJ2-1, with no clear D. Looked up from germline, CDR1 is MGHRA and CDR2 is YSYEKL. V shed 8 bases and J shed 2 bases, with 19 bases lying between them. The CDR3 is 16 amino acids. Here the CDR3 DNA reads TGCGCCAGCTCCTATTTCCGAGCTGCTACCTACAATGAGCAGTTCTTC. It codes for CASSYFRAATYNEQFF.